This TCR beta chain was retrieved from a study of monozygotic twins with inflammatory bowel disease. Overall study findings and caveats: Concordance status among twins (concordant versus discordant) showed no link to repertoire similarity, possibly from limited power.

About this clonotype: Its antigen remains unidentified.

Template switching appended UMIs that held a 6-nucleotide sample barcode. Two nested PCRs, of about 16 and 10 cycles, processed TCRalpha and TCRbeta cDNA. Each CDR3 protein gets one entry in TCRdb, which reprocessed the 5' RACE reads and gives no DNA. The specimen's table records around 190,000 distinct CDR3 sequences. The CDR3 totals 13 residues. Looked up from germline, CDR1 is KGHSH and CDR2 is LQKENI. The material sequenced was blood. The receptor's source is a human donor with ulcerative colitis or Crohn's disease, or a healthy co-twin of an affected twin (not recorded which). The chain links TRBV18 to TRBJ2-5. The CDR3 is CASSPPVLVEQYF.